One and the same sample provided the 12 T cell receptor beta chains below, sequenced in a study of response to subunit inactivated influenza vaccine. TCRdb reanalysed the RT-PCR reads using MiXCR and keeps one entry per CDR3 protein. The table lists 590,000 or so distinct CDR3 sequences, about 15% of them singletons. The specimen comprised PBMCs from blood, sampled around 14 days before vaccination. The receptor source for this set is a man between 45 and 60 years old who received an inactivated influenza vaccine.

This clonotype has only a few counts. The chain links TRBV15 to TRBJ1-1, with D maybe TRBD1 (6 bases). V gave up 4 bases and J gave up 4 bases, with 10 bases separating them. This CDR3 has 13 amino acids. Germline V gene sequence: CDR1 LNHNV, CDR2 YYDKDF (reference sequence). CDR3: CATSIEGGTEAFF. The DNA of the CDR3 is TGTGCCACCAGCATAGAGGGGGGCACTGAAGCTTTCTTT.

V usage is TRBV12-3 or TRBV12-4 and J usage is TRBJ2-2; 11 bases map to TRBD2. The trim removed 6 bases at V and 4 bases at J, leaving 4 bases unmatched. The CDR3 runs 15 residues. Here the CDR3 reads CASRVAGGLTGELFF. As DNA, the CDR3 is TGTGCCAGCAGGGTAGCGGGGGGGCTCACCGGGGAGCTGTTTTTT.

In its sample, this clonotype was seen a few times. The chain employs TRBV12-3 or TRBV12-4 and TRBJ2-3; weak D call: TRBD1 (5 bases). The CDR3 has 13 residues. Trimming removed 8 bases at V and 4 bases at J, with 13 bases between. CDR3 sequence reads: CASVKGMADTQYF. The CDR3 nucleotides are TGTGCCAGCGTGAAGGGGATGGCAGATACGCAGTATTTT.

This clonotype has more than one count but fewer than ten. The chain joins TRBV6-5 to TRBJ2-2; no clear D gene. Per germline, CDR1 MNHEY and CDR2 SVGAGI. This CDR3 spans 13 amino acids. Trimming took off 4 bases at V and 4 bases at J, with 7 bases between the two ends. The CDR3, as DNA: TGTGCCAGCAGTTCCACCTCCACCGGGGAGCTGTTTTTT. Translated: CASSSTSTGELFF.

This clonotype was seen a few times. The chain recombines TRBV15 with TRBJ2-1, with D unresolved. The V end lost 0 bases, the J end lost 0 bases, and 9 bases lay between the germline ends. The length of the CDR3 is 16 residues. Germline V gives CDR1 LNHNV, CDR2 YYDKDF (reference sequence). This chain's CDR3 is CATSRDHTSSYNEQFF. CDR3 sequence (DNA): TGTGCCACCAGCAGAGATCATACCAGCTCCTACAATGAGCAGTTCTTC.

This clonotype was seen ten or more times. The chain carries TRBV24-1 and TRBJ2-2; the match to TRBD1 covers 7 bases. Germline-derived CDR1 and CDR2 are KGHDR and SFDVKD. The CDR3 is 17 residues long. Losses at the gene ends were 3 bases for V and 0 bases for J; bases not matched to a gene: 6. The CDR3 region has the DNA TGTGCCACCAGTGATCCGCCGGGACAGTCGAACACCGGGGAGCTGTTTTTT. Translation gives CATSDPPGQSNTGELFF.

This clonotype showed up many times. Germline is not matched at one junction end, which may reflect a read error. The V call is TRBV18, the J call TRBJ2-2, with a possible D match to TRBD1 (5 bases). The germline CDR1 and CDR2 sequences are KGHSH and LQKENI. The length of the CDR3 is 14 residues. The CDR3 spells CASSPGSNTGELFF. In DNA form, the CDR3 reads TGCGCCAGCAGCCCAGGGTCGAACACCGGGGAGCTGTTTTTT.

This clonotype has just a few counts. This rearrangement joins TRBV9 to TRBJ1-1, with D possibly TRBD1 on 5 matching bases. This CDR3 has 15 residues. Trimming pared 0 bases from V and 3 bases from J, leaving 12 bases between. Germline V gene lookup returns CDR1 SGDLS and CDR2 YYNGEE. This CDR3 reads CASSVATGDDTEAFF. The CDR3 coding sequence is TGTGCCAGCAGCGTAGCTACGGGGGATGACACTGAAGCTTTCTTT.

This clonotype was counted only a few times. The chain has TRBV9 and TRBJ2-2; D uncertain. This CDR3 comprises 13 residues. The ends were cut back, 7 bases at V and 0 bases at J, with 7 bases in the middle. In germline, CDR1 is SGDLS, CDR2 YYNGEE. The CDR3 loop reads CASESPNTGELFF. The CDR3 DNA reads TGTGCCAGCGAATCCCCGAACACCGGGGAGCTGTTTTTT.

This clonotype was recorded many times. The chain combines TRBV30 with TRBJ1-1; the D gene is possibly TRBD1 (5 bases). The CDR3 is made up of 15 amino acids. Between the trimmed V and J ends, which lost 0 bases and 9 bases, there was a span of 20 bases. The germline V gene encodes CDR1 GTSNPN and CDR2 SVGIG (reference sequence). In DNA, the CDR3 is TGTGCCTGGAGTGTAGATGCTGGGGCTAGGGTGAAAGCTTTCTTT. Encoded protein: CAWSVDAGARVKAFF.

This clonotype was detected only a few times. The rearrangement uses TRBV20-1 and TRBJ2-7; TRBD1 aligns across 8 bases. Trimming at V came to 0 bases and at J to 7 bases, leaving 14 bases not matched to a gene. The CDR3 consists of 16 residues. CDR1 is DFQATT and CDR2 is SNEGSKA in the germline V gene (reference sequence). This CDR3 reads CSARDPFGQGAGEQYF. The CDR3 bases are TGCAGTGCTAGAGATCCCTTCGGGCAGGGGGCGGGAGAGCAGTACTTC.

The V gene is TRBV20-1, the J gene TRBJ2-7; TRBD2 might be the D (6 bases). This CDR3 region has 14 residues. Deletions cut 0 bases from V and 3 bases from J, with 12 bases between. The V gene's germline CDR1 is DFQATT and CDR2 SNEGSKA (reference sequence). CDR3 bases: TGCAGTGCTAGAGATCGTCGGGAGATCTACGAGCAGTACTTC. Its translation is CSARDRREIYEQYF.